This T cell receptor (beta chain) was sequenced during a study of T cells in Graves' hyperthyroidism and ophthalmopathy (dated by TCRdb to the late 2010s). As for the study more broadly: Peripheral blood was collected at initial diagnosis, before any treatment. According to the paper, TCR Vbeta CDR3 sequencing was carried out on more than 120 peripheral blood samples, which came from fewer than 50 ophthalmopathy, around 74 hyperthyroidism and roughly 17 progressor patients. The roughly 100 discovery patients were divided at random into training and test sets in a 7:3 ratio. A discovery cohort of about 96 patients, roughly 45 with Graves' ophthalmopathy and 57 with stable Graves' hyperthyroidism, was used to find distinguishing TCR V-J signatures. In about 6 Graves' hyperthyroidism patients, the study also compared T-cell repertoires from thyroid tissue with T-cell repertoires from blood. Prospective prediction of ophthalmopathy was tested in an independent validation cohort consisting of 18 to 20 hyperthyroidism patients and more than 15 patients who later progressed to ophthalmopathy. After sampling, hyperthyroidism patients received methimazole starting at 30 mg daily, and ophthalmopathy patients received high-dose intravenous methylprednisolone. Overall study outcomes, separate from this receptor: In cross-validation, a model built on a 13 V-J signature told ophthalmopathy apart from stable hyperthyroidism with about 90% sensitivity and 81% to 82% specificity, and in testing the same model reached 80%/75%. Most expanded thyroid clonotypes (frequency above 0.001) were also detected in blood, a finding suggesting that blood repertoires may reflect thyroid immune responses. In validation, progression to ophthalmopathy was predicted by the model with more than 65% sensitivity and 72.22% specificity, a median of 6.5 months before onset. Sample size was not statistically predetermined, and investigators were not blinded to group allocation.

Trimming removed 4 bases from V and 5 bases from J, leaving 11 bases between the germline ends. The CDR3 covers 13 residues, taking in both the cysteine and the phenylalanine. Solely the CDR3 DNA is kept, with 39 bases framed from the first base. CDR1 and CDR2 are drawn from the germline V gene: MDHEN, SYDVKM. Stable Graves' hyperthyroidism was defined as no progression to ophthalmopathy during 18 months of follow-up. Hyperthyroidism patients were newly diagnosed, with disease duration under 2 months, and aged 18 to 65 years. Exclusion was applied to patients with uncontrolled infections, other autoimmune diseases, pregnancy or lactation. Diagnoses were established on the basis of clinical symptoms, serum thyroxine and TRAb, thyroid ultrasound, and orbital computed tomography. PBMCs were separated from 10 ml of fresh peripheral blood using Ficoll-Paque density gradient centrifugation. Trizol reagent was used to extract total RNA, and RNA quality was then checked on an Agilent 2100 Bioanalyzer.

Amplification of TCR beta CDR3 regions was carried out from RNA transcripts. The first round of RT-PCR for the TCR CDR3 was performed with the HTBI primer set and the Qiagen OneStep RT-PCR kit. Libraries were constructed in a second round of multiplex PCR, after which size selection and purification were carried out. Paired-end sequencing of the libraries was performed with 100 bp reads on an Illumina HiSeq2000. The authors' analysis ran thus. Raw data were processed with SOAPnuke, discarding reads with adapters, uncalled bases, mean Phred below 15, or no exact constant-primer or identifier match. COPE v1.2.5 was used to merge the high-quality paired reads, and each unique nucleotide sequence was defined as a clonotype. MiTCR v1.1 was used to align the clonotypes against IMGT TRBV, TRBD and TRBJ reference segments. The analysis was restricted to V-J combinations with a frequency above 0.0001, which together covered 99.2% of the repertoires. The TCS score was defined as F50 (clonal expansion) divided by E x V (chaos), with BLOSUM62-based TCRdist calculated between CDR3 peptides within each V-J. Welch's t-statistics and random forest reduced approximately 520 V-J features to 13, which were used in a naive Bayes classifier (R e1071). TCRdb cleaned the public reads at Q25 with fastp, built clones with MiXCR and kept in-frame beta chains. Duplicate CDR3 protein sequences are folded into a single record with the most common DNA and genes. TCRdb, not the original authors, processed these V and J calls. The table for this sample lists some 620,000 distinct CDR3 sequences; 16% of them were counted only once. 3.8% of the sample is held by the ten biggest clonotypes.

At least ten counts were recorded for this clonotype. Its antigen has not been determined. Qualities for individual bases were not recorded, and no much larger clone is one base off. The TCR was taken from a young woman with Graves' hyperthyroidism. Input material: blood. The chain is made from TRBV28 and TRBJ2-5; the D gene is perhaps TRBD2, from 6 matching bases. The CDR3 in this case is CASSSLGRETQYF. The nucleotide sequence reads as follows: TGTGCCAGCAGTTCATTGGGGAGGGAGACCCAGTACTTC. Where the CDR3 stops, the reference TRBV28 and TRBJ2-5 genes take over; the full variable domain is DVKVTQSSRYLVKRTGEKVFLECVQDMDHENMFWYRQDPGLGLRLIYFSYDVKMKEKGDIPEGYSVSREKKERFSLILESASTNQTSMYLCASSSLGRETQYFGPGTRLLVL.